The clone carrying this T cell receptor beta chain was counted a few times. An end of the junction differs from the germline gene, which may be a read error. Germline V gene sequence: CDR1 ENHRY, CDR2 SYGVKD. This CDR3 has 15 amino acids. There were TCR beta CDR3 regions amplified from RNA transcripts. TCR CDR3 underwent first-round RT-PCR with the HTBI primer set. TCRdb re-called the multiplex PCR reads through MiXCR, storing one row per CDR3 protein. The sample lists hundreds of thousands of distinct CDR3 sequences; around 45% were seen once. This sample was taken from a study of T cells in Graves' hyperthyroidism and ophthalmopathy.

The sequence was obtained from a woman between 18 and 29 years old with Graves' hyperthyroidism. Sample: peripheral blood or thyroid tissue (not recorded which). The V call is TRBV10-3, the J call TRBJ1-1; TRBD1 matches 8 bases. DNA of the CDR3: TGTGCCAGCAGTTTACAGGGGGGAGGAGGCACTGAAGCTTTCTTT. This gives the protein CASSLQGGGGTEAFF.